What follows are 24 T cell receptor beta chains derived from one specimen sequenced in a study of tumor-infiltrating lymphocytes in glioblastoma multiforme. Multiple V-beta primers and a C-beta primer amplified TCRB from RNA. TCRdb re-derived calls from the multiplex PCR reads in MiXCR, one entry per CDR3 protein. The sample consists of about 15,000 distinct CDR3 sequences, 55% to 75% of them appearing once. Specimen: brain tumor tissue. Receptors were obtained from a male donor with glioblastoma.

V is TRBV12-3 or TRBV12-4 and J is TRBJ2-1; TRBD2 might be the D (7 bases). CDR3 size: 14 residues. V was clipped by 3 bases and J by 6 bases, with 12 bases between them. The CDR3 reads CASSFGGAGNEQFF. The CDR3 region has the DNA TGTGCCAGCAGTTTTGGGGGGGCAGGCAATGAGCAGTTCTTC.

The J gene is TRBJ2-7, the V gene TRBV28; TRBD2 is a possible D gene (5 bases). The germline V gene has CDR1 MDHEN and CDR2 SYDVKM. The V gene lost 4 bases and the J gene lost 6 bases, with 13 bases spanning the gap. The CDR3 runs to 13 residues. The CDR3 DNA reads as TGTGCCAGCAGTTACTCGGACTCTTGCGAGCAGTACTTC. Protein product: CASSYSDSCEQYF.

About this clonotype itself: One end of the junction varies from germline; a read error may be responsible. The chain has TRBV10-2 and TRBJ2-7, with D perhaps being TRBD1 or TRBD2 (5 bases each). CDR3 size: 13 residues. Germline V CDR1 and CDR2: WSHSY, SAAADI. The CDR3 DNA sequence: TGCGCCAGCACTCAGCGGCAGGGTGACGAACAGTACTTC. Translation: CASTQRQGDEQYF.

The rearrangement links TRBV6-5 to TRBJ2-5, with 11 bases fitting TRBD1. The germline V gene encodes CDR1 MNHEY and CDR2 SVGAGI. CDR3 length: 15 amino acids. V shed 5 bases, J shed 4 bases, and the junction held 6 bases outside the gene matches. The CDR3 region is CASSLDGTGGETQYF. In DNA, the CDR3 is TGTGCCAGCAGTCTAGACGGGACAGGGGGAGAGACCCAGTACTTC.

The sample holds many counts of this clonotype. The J gene is TRBJ1-1, the V gene TRBV11-2; D not resolved. Looked up from germline, CDR1 is SGHAT and CDR2 is FQNNGV. The CDR3 extends over 15 amino acids. Trimming took off 2 bases at V and 0 bases at J, with 10 bases between the two ends. The CDR3 is CASSLYMGVNTEAFF. For the CDR3, the DNA is TGTGCCAGCAGCTTATATATGGGTGTGAACACTGAAGCTTTCTTT.

This clonotype occurred once. Compared with germline, one end of the junction differs, possibly owing to a read error. The chain links TRBV4-1 to TRBJ1-5; D ambiguous. Germline loops: CDR1 MGHRA, CDR2 YSYEKL. The CDR3 has 15 amino acids. The CDR3 spells CASSPHINSNKPQHF. CDR3 coding DNA: TGCGCCAGCAGCCCACACATCAATAGCAATAAGCCCCAGCATTTT.

To note about this clonotype: Likely a read error: the CDR3 ends without its conserved phenylalanine or tryptophan. The chain is built from TRBV28 and TRBJ2-5; D is uncertain. Germline V gives CDR1 MDHEN, CDR2 SYDVKM. V was clipped by 5 bases and J by 4 bases, with 14 bases between them. The CDR3 totals 14 residues. CDR3 loop: CASSRMWRLETQYY. As DNA, the CDR3 is TGTGCCAGCAGTCGGATGTGGCGCCTAGAGACCCAGTACTAC.

V is TRBV29-1 and J is TRBJ1-1; TRBD1 is a possible D gene (5 bases). Germline lookup yields CDR1 SQVTM and CDR2 ANQGSEA. Trimming took off 7 bases at V and 0 bases at J, with 12 bases between the two ends. CDR3 length: 13 amino acids. The CDR3 DNA reads as TGCAGCGGCCAGACAGCCATGAACACTGAAGCTTTCTTT. Translated, it gives CSGQTAMNTEAFF.

The chain is built from TRBV20-1 and TRBJ2-3; tentative D call: TRBD1 (5 bases). Per the germline V gene, CDR1 is DFQATT and CDR2 is SNEGSKA (reference sequence). Trimming pared 6 bases from V and 14 bases from J, leaving 30 bases between. The CDR3 length is 15 residues. CDR3 loop: CSALRTRTTLNALYF. CDR3 DNA: TGCAGTGCCCTACGGACAAGGACGACCCTTAATGCGCTGTATTTT.

The table lists this clonotype with many counts. The chain combines TRBV28 with TRBJ2-5; D uncertain. This CDR3 spans 14 amino acids. Trimming left V 5 bases short and J 1 base short, with 11 bases between. In germline, CDR1 is MDHEN, CDR2 SYDVKM. This CDR3 is CASSRMWRQETQYF. DNA of the CDR3: TGTGCCAGCAGTCGGATGTGGCGCCAAGAGACCCAGTACTTC.

For this clonotype: An end of the junction differs from the germline gene, which may be a read error. The V gene is TRBV6-1, the J gene TRBJ2-1; D might be TRBD2 (6 bases). The germline gives CDR1 MNHNS, CDR2 SASEGT. The CDR3 runs 13 residues. CDR3 DNA: TGTGCCAGCAGTGAAGCGGACTACAATGCGCAGTTCTTC. Its translation is CASSEADYNAQFF.

Concerning this clonotype: The CDR3 does not close with the conserved phenylalanine or tryptophan, likely indicating a read error. The chain couples TRBV5-4 to TRBJ2-1; 9 bases fit TRBD2. This CDR3 contains 15 residues. Germline CDR1 is SGHNT and CDR2 is YYREEE (reference sequence). The CDR3 reads CACRQEVAGVGEQFL. The CDR3 nucleotides are TGTGCCTGCAGACAGGAGGTAGCGGGAGTGGGTGAGCAGTTCCTC.

This chain links TRBV7-9 with TRBJ1-4; 7 bases are shared with TRBD1. Germline loops: CDR1 SEHNR, CDR2 FQNEAQ (reference sequence). The CDR3 totals 16 residues. After removal of 2 bases from V and 8 bases from J, the junction contained 11 bases not matched to a gene. CDR3 sequence reads: CASSLISGTAREKLFF. In nucleotides, the CDR3 is TGTGCCAGCAGCTTAATAAGCGGGACAGCGAGAGAAAAACTGTTTTTT. The complete variable domain, with remaining parts taken from reference TRBV7-9 and TRBJ1-4, reads DTGVSQNPRHKITKRGQNVTFRCDPISEHNRLYWYRQTLGQGPEFLTYFQNEAQLEKSRLLSDRFSAERPKGSFSTLEIQRTEQGDSAMYLCASSLISGTAREKLFFGSGTQLSVL.

The rearrangement uses TRBV11-1 and TRBJ1-2; D may be TRBD1 (6 bases). This CDR3 comprises 13 residues. Germline values: CDR1 SGHAT, CDR2 FQDESV (reference sequence). Deletions cut 5 bases from V and 6 bases from J, with 13 bases between. The CDR3 protein is CASSPRTDNGYTF. CDR3 DNA: TGTGCCAGCAGCCCACGGACAGATAATGGCTACACCTTC.

The V and J genes are TRBV4-3 and TRBJ1-1; D unresolved. V dropped 2 bases and J dropped 4 bases, with 11 bases sitting between them. Germline CDR1 is LGHNA and CDR2 is YSLEER. The CDR3 is 14 residues long. CDR3 coding DNA: TGCGCCAGCAGCCAATTGTTGCCGGGCACTGAAGCTTTCTTT. Translated: CASSQLLPGTEAFF.

The sample holds many counts of this clonotype. The chain carries TRBV14 and TRBJ2-2; a possible D gene is TRBD1 (6 bases). This CDR3 has 16 residues. V dropped 1 base and J dropped 3 bases, with 12 bases sitting between them. Germline CDR1 is SGHDN and CDR2 is FVKESK. For the CDR3, the DNA is TGTGCCAGCAGCCAAGGTACAGGGACCCACACCGGGGAGCTGTTTTTT. This encodes CASSQGTGTHTGELFF. The variable domain in full, completed from reference TRBV14 and TRBJ2-2, reads EAGVTQFPSHSVIEKGQTVTLRCDPISGHDNLYWYRRVMGKEIKFLLHFVKESKQDESGMPNNRFLAERTGGTYSTLKVQPAELEDSGVYFCASSQGTGTHTGELFFGEGSRLTVL.

As for this clonotype: This is likely a read error, given that the CDR3 carries no conserved phenylalanine or tryptophan at its end. Because the CDR3's place on the DNA is in doubt, the DNA is left out and the CDR3 is given as listed by TCRdb. The chain uses TRBV11-2 and TRBJ2-2; the DNA was not used to check the table's D call, TRBD1. Inclusive of both ends, the CDR3 amounts to 15 amino acids. CDR1 and CDR2 from the germline V gene are SGHAT and FQNNGV. CDR3 residues: CASSLVQGHTGELFS.

This clonotype was seen a handful of times. Mismatch with germline at one junction end may stem from a read error. The chain employs TRBV14 and TRBJ2-4; TRBD1 is a possible D gene (6 bases). The CDR3 consists of 16 residues. Germline values: CDR1 SGHDN, CDR2 FVKESK. CDR3 in DNA: TGTGCCAGCAGCCAAGCGGGACATTTAGCCGAAAACACTCAGTACTTC. It yields the protein CASSQAGHLAENTQYF.

The rearrangement joins TRBV12-3 or TRBV12-4 to TRBJ2-5; 8 nucleotides align to TRBD2. V lost 4 bases, J lost 2 bases, and 9 bases stayed unmatched. The length of the CDR3 is 16 residues. The CDR3 DNA reads TGTGCCAGCAGTTCCGGGACTAGTCATTCGCAAGAGACCCAGTACTTC. Protein: CASSSGTSHSQETQYF.

Many counts were recorded for this clonotype. V gene TRBV7-9 combines with J gene TRBJ2-1; 7 nucleotides line up with TRBD2. The junction had 19 bases not matched to a gene; V was cut back by 2 bases and J by 6 bases. CDR1 is SEHNR, CDR2 FQNEAQ, per germline (reference sequence). The CDR3 sequence is 19 residues long. CDR3 in DNA: TGTGCCAGCAGCTTACCCAAGGGATCGAGCGGGGTCGTGTTCAATGAGCAGTTCTTC. This gives the protein CASSLPKGSSGVVFNEQFF.

On this clonotype itself: One junction end disagrees with the germline gene, perhaps due to a read error. The chain recombines TRBV6-5 with TRBJ1-6; D may be TRBD1 (6 bases). The CDR3 has 13 residues. CDR1 and CDR2 from the germline V gene are MNHEY and SVGAGI. CDR3 in amino acids: CASRPQGNSPLYF. CDR3 bases: TGTGCCAGCAGACCACAGGGAAATTCACCCCTCTACTTT.

This clonotype is judged medium-sized. The gene calls are TRBV6-1 and TRBJ1-6; tentative D call: TRBD1 (6 bases). Germline V gives CDR1 MNHNS, CDR2 SASEGT. Trimming cost V 2 bases and J 7 bases, with 12 bases left between them. There are 15 residues in the CDR3. CDR3 region: CASSESTGFNSPLHF. Here the CDR3 DNA reads TGTGCCAGCAGTGAATCAACAGGGTTCAATTCACCCCTCCACTTT.

The chain has TRBV4-3 and TRBJ1-6, with D possibly TRBD1 on 6 matching bases. The ends were cut back, 0 bases at V and 8 bases at J, with 14 bases in the middle. Per the germline V gene, CDR1 is LGHNA and CDR2 is YSLEER. This CDR3 contains 16 residues. The CDR3 DNA sequence: TGCGCCAGCAGCCAAGAGGCAGGGGATTCGGATTCACCCCTCCACTTT. The encoded protein is CASSQEAGDSDSPLHF.

Only one count was recorded for this clonotype. The CDR3 nucleotides read TGTGCCAGCAGCTTAGATTTCGTGCATTGGTCCTACGAGCAGTACTTC. It translates to CASSLDFVHWSYEQYF. The chain links TRBV11-2 to TRBJ2-7, with D unresolved. The V and J ends lost 0 bases and 1 base respectively, with 13 bases between them. Germline CDR1 is SGHAT and CDR2 is FQNNGV. The CDR3 consists of 16 residues. The full variable domain, with the rest looked up from reference TRBV11-2 and TRBJ2-7, is EAGVAQSPRYKIIEKRQSVAFWCNPISGHATLYWYQQILGQGPKLLIQFQNNGVVDDSQLPKDRFSAERLKGVDSTLKIQPAKLEDSAVYLCASSLDFVHWSYEQYFGPGTRLTVT.